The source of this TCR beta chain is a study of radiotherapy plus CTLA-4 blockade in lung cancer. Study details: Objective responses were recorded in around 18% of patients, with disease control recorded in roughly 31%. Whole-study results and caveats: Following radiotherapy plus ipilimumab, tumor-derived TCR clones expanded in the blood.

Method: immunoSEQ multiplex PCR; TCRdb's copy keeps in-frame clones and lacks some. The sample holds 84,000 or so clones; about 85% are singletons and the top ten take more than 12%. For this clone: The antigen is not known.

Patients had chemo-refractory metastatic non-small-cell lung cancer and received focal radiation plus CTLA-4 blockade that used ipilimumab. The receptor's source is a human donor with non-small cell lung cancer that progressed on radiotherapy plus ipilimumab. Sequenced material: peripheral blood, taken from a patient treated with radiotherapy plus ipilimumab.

The CDR3 protein is CAISLDRNTGELFF. CDR3 DNA sequence: TGTGCCATCAGCCTAGACCGCAACACCGGGGAGCTGTTTTTT. The chain is built from TRBV10-3 and TRBJ2-2; D unclear. Per germline, CDR1 ENHRY and CDR2 SYGVKD. V was pared by 6 bases and J by 2 bases, with 10 bases between. The length of the CDR3 is 14 residues.